A single sample is the source of the 8 T cell receptor beta chains below, sequenced in a study of T cells in Graves' hyperthyroidism and ophthalmopathy. TCR beta CDR3 regions were amplified from RNA. An initial round of RT-PCR targeting the TCR CDR3 relied on the HTBI primer set. Each CDR3 protein is one row after TCRdb ran MiXCR on the multiplex PCR reads. The table has around 580,000 distinct CDR3 sequences, roughly 46% seen once. Sequencing was carried out using peripheral blood or thyroid tissue (not recorded which). These receptors came from a woman between 18 and 29 years old with Graves' hyperthyroidism.

This clonotype has at least ten counts. V and J are TRBV6-6 and TRBJ2-7; D tentatively reads TRBD1 or TRBD2 (5 bases each). Trimming removed 1 base at V and 3 bases at J, with 7 bases between. The CDR3 is 13 residues long. Germline loops: CDR1 MNHNY, CDR2 SVGAGI (reference sequence). CDR3 sequence reads: CASSYLGRYEQYF. The CDR3 region has the DNA TGTGCCAGCAGTTACTTGGGACGCTACGAGCAGTACTTC.

The rearrangement joins TRBV20-1 to TRBJ2-5; 9 nucleotides align to TRBD2. Per germline, CDR1 DFQATT and CDR2 SNEGSKA (reference sequence). There are 14 residues in the CDR3. J was trimmed by 1 base and V by 2 bases; bases with no gene match: 2. The CDR3 DNA sequence: TGCAGTGCTAGACGCGGGGGGGCCCAAGAGACCCAGTACTTC. As protein: CSARRGGAQETQYF.

J is TRBJ2-1 and V is TRBV20-1; the match to TRBD2 covers 15 bases. This CDR3 is built from 13 residues. The germline V gene encodes CDR1 DFQATT and CDR2 SNEGSKA (reference sequence). The CDR3 DNA follows: TGCAGAACCGGGACTAGCGGGGGGAATGAGCAGTTCTTC. Residues: CRTGTSGGNEQFF.

This clonotype came up many times. The gene calls are TRBV5-8 and TRBJ2-5; D possibly corresponds to TRBD1 (8 bases). In germline, CDR1 is SGHTS, CDR2 YDEGEE. Between the trimmed V and J ends, which lost 0 bases and 7 bases, there was a span of 16 bases. This CDR3 contains 15 residues. The CDR3, as DNA: TGTGCCAGCAGCTTGGGACAGGGGAGGGACGGGACCCAGTACTTC. Translated, it gives CASSLGQGRDGTQYF.

J is TRBJ2-6 and V is TRBV15; D is perhaps TRBD1 or TRBD2 (5 bases each). This CDR3 is 16 amino acids long. Germline-derived CDR1 and CDR2 are LNHNV and YYDKDF (reference sequence). V gave up 5 bases and J gave up 0 bases, with 11 bases separating them. The CDR3 DNA reads as TGTGCCACCAGCGCTACAGGAGGCTCTGGGGCCAACGTCCTGACTTTC. As protein: CATSATGGSGANVLTF.

In regard to this clonotype: One end of the junction fails to match germline, which may point to a read error. The genes are TRBV7-6 and TRBJ2-2; TRBD2 is a possible D gene (6 bases). Germline V lookup: CDR1 SGHVS, CDR2 FNYEAQ. CDR3 length: 17 amino acids. The CDR3 coding sequence is TGTGCCGGCAGCCAAGGATTAGCGGACACGAACACCGGGGAGCTGTTTTTT. As protein: CAGSQGLADTNTGELFF.

This clonotype was recorded many times. This chain joins TRBV16 and TRBJ2-7; the match to TRBD1 covers 7 bases. The junction had 14 bases not matched to a gene; V was cut back by 4 bases and J by 5 bases. Germline loops: CDR1 KGHSY, CDR2 FQNENV. The CDR3 is 16 residues long. The CDR3 loop reads CASSPLGHGQGDEQYF. CDR3 DNA sequence: TGTGCCAGCAGCCCGTTGGGACACGGCCAGGGGGACGAGCAGTACTTC.

This chain joins TRBV5-1 and TRBJ1-2; D is possibly TRBD1 (5 bases). V lost 3 bases and J 12 bases, leaving 18 bases between the germline ends. Germline V CDR1 and CDR2: SGHRS, YFSETQ. CDR3 size: 13 residues. The CDR3 protein is CASSWTGGDGNTF. The DNA for the CDR3 is TGCGCCAGCAGCTGGACCGGGGGAGATGGAAACACCTTC.